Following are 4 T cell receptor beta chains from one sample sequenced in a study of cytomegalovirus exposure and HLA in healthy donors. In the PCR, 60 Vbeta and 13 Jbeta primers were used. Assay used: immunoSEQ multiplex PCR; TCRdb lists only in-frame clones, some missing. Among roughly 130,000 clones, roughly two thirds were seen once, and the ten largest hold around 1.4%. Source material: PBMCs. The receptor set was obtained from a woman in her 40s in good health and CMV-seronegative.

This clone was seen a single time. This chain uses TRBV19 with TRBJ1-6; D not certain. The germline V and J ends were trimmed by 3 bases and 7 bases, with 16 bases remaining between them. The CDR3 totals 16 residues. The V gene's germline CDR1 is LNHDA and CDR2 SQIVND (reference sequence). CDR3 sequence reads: CASSINSRGLNSPLHF. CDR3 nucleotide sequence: TGTGCCAGTAGTATTAACTCTCGAGGGTTAAATTCACCCCTCCACTTT.

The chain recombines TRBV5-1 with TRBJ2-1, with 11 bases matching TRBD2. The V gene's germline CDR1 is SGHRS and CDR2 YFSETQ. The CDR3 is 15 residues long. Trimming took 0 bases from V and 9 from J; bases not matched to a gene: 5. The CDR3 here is CASSLDSGGVTEQFF. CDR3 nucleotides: TGCGCCAGCAGCTTGGATAGCGGGGGGGTTACTGAGCAGTTCTTC.

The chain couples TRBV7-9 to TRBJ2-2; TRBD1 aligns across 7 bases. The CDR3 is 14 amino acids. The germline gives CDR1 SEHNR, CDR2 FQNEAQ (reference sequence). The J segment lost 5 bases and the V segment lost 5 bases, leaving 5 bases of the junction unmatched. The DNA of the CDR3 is TGTGCCAGCAGCATTGAGGGGGCGACCGGGGAGCTGTTTTTT. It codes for CASSIEGATGELFF.

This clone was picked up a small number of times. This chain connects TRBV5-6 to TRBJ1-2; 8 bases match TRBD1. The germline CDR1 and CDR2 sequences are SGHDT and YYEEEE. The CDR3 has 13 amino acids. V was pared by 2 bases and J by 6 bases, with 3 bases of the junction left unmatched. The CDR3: CASSLQGVDGYTF. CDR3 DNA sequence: TGTGCCAGCAGCTTACAGGGGGTGGATGGCTACACCTTC.